Following are 21 T cell receptor beta chains from one sample sequenced in a study of blood T cells in healthy people across ages. Sample-barcoded 5' priming and a J-beta primer mix drove a second PCR of about 7 to 12 cycles. TCRdb reprocessed the 5' RACE reads via MiXCR and lists one record per CDR3 protein. This table has about 1.5 million distinct CDR3 sequences, roughly two fifths appearing once. The sequenced sample was blood. The receptors here all came from a woman between 18 and 29 years old in good health.

V is TRBV29-1 and J is TRBJ2-7; possibly TRBD1 for D (6 bases). The CDR3 totals 14 residues. CDR1 SQVTM and CDR2 ANQGSEA come from the germline V gene. V was trimmed by 4 bases and J by 2 bases, leaving 15 bases between them. CDR3 nucleotides: TGCAGCGTTGTTTCGACAGGTTCTACCTACGAGCAGTACTTC. It translates to CSVVSTGSTYEQYF.

The V call is TRBV20-1, the J call TRBJ2-3; a weak D match, TRBD2 (5 bases). Trimming removed 3 bases from V and 3 bases from J, with 13 bases in between. Germline values: CDR1 DFQATT, CDR2 SNEGSKA (reference sequence). This CDR3 spans 14 amino acids. The DNA of the CDR3 is TGCAGTGCTAGGGACTTCCTCCCAACAGATACGCAGTATTTT. This encodes CSARDFLPTDTQYF.

The V and J genes are TRBV28 and TRBJ1-6, with a possible D match to TRBD1 (6 bases). Trimming pared 3 bases from V and 0 bases from J, leaving 15 bases between. CDR1 and CDR2 (germline): MDHEN, SYDVKM. The CDR3 covers 18 residues. The CDR3 loop reads CASSFLGQSSSYNSPLHF. The CDR3 DNA reads TGTGCCAGCAGTTTTCTAGGACAGTCGAGCTCCTATAATTCACCCCTCCACTTT.

This clonotype occurred a few times. The V gene is TRBV2, the J gene TRBJ1-2; 7 bases align to TRBD1. In germline, CDR1 is SNHLY, CDR2 FYNNEI. The ends lost 6 bases at V and 0 bases at J; junction bases unmatched: 4. The CDR3 length is 14 residues. The CDR3 region is CASRRQGPNYGYTF. CDR3 nucleotides: TGTGCCAGCAGGCGACAGGGCCCTAACTATGGCTACACCTTC.

This chain connects TRBV5-6 to TRBJ2-6; D not resolved. This CDR3 has 14 amino acids. CDR1 and CDR2 from the germline V gene are SGHDT and YYEEEE. V was pared by 4 bases and J by 16 bases, with 21 bases between. The CDR3 DNA reads as TGTGCCAGCAGCGCGATTACACACTCCAGCTCTCTGACTTTC. It codes for CASSAITHSSSLTF.

The CDR3 loop is CSASWQRRFNTEAFF. The CDR3, as DNA: TGCAGTGCCTCATGGCAGAGGCGTTTCAACACTGAAGCTTTCTTT. The V and J genes are TRBV20-1 and TRBJ1-1; no firm D call. Between the trimmed V and J ends, which lost 6 bases and 2 bases, there was a span of 19 bases. The CDR3 covers 15 residues. From germline, CDR1 is DFQATT and CDR2 SNEGSKA (reference sequence).

The chain employs TRBV12-3 or TRBV12-4 and TRBJ2-2; 7 bases are a match to TRBD1. CDR3 size: 18 residues. The J segment lost 5 bases and the V segment lost 7 bases, leaving 19 bases of the junction unmatched. This chain's CDR3 is CASTVVTVGDSGTGELFF. CDR3 bases: TGTGCCAGCACAGTAGTTACCGTTGGGGACAGTGGGACCGGGGAGCTGTTTTTT.

A note on this clonotype: A much bigger clone sits one base away, suggesting this may be a read error. The chain carries TRBV6-1 and TRBJ2-7; D is possibly TRBD1 (6 bases). From germline, CDR1 is MNHNS and CDR2 SASEGT. The CDR3 length is 14 residues. This chain's CDR3 is CTSSVGGASYEQYF. CDR3 DNA: TGTACCAGCAGTGTTGGGGGCGCGTCCTACGAGCAGTACTTC.

The CDR3 bases are TGTGCCAGCAGCTGTCTAGCGGGAGTAGAGCAGTTCTTC. Amino acids: CASSCLAGVEQFF. V gene TRBV7-9 combines with J gene TRBJ2-1; TRBD2 agrees at 10 bases. The CDR3 covers 13 residues. V dropped 4 bases and J dropped 10; count of bases not matched to a gene: 4. Germline CDR1 is SEHNR and CDR2 is FQNEAQ (reference sequence). The entire variable domain, with the rest obtained from reference TRBV7-9 and TRBJ2-1, is as follows: DTGVSQNPRHKITKRGQNVTFRCDPISEHNRLYWYRQTLGQGPEFLTYFQNEAQLEKSRLLSDRFSAERPKGSFSTLEIQRTEQGDSAMYLCASSCLAGVEQFFGPGTRLTVL.

In its sample, this clonotype was seen a few times. This chain joins TRBV7-8 and TRBJ2-3; a possible D gene is TRBD2 (5 bases). CDR3 length: 16 amino acids. Trimming removed 5 bases at V and 6 bases at J, with 21 bases between. Germline CDR1 SGHVS, CDR2 FQNEAQ. The CDR3 coding sequence is TGTGCCAGCAGCCCCCACCATCCCGGGAATACTGATACGCAGTATTTT. Protein: CASSPHHPGNTDTQYF. Complete variable domain (other parts from reference TRBV7-8 and TRBJ2-3): GAGVSQSPRYKVAKRGQDVALRCDPISGHVSLFWYQQALGQGPEFLTYFQNEAQLDKSGLPSDRFFAERPEGSVSTLKIQRTQQEDSAVYLCASSPHHPGNTDTQYFGPGTRLTVL.

This clonotype turned up a few times. The CDR3 DNA is TGTGCCAGCAGCCAACCGGGACTCAGCACAGATACGCAGTATTTT. As protein: CASSQPGLSTDTQYF. This chain links TRBV12-3 or TRBV12-4 with TRBJ2-3; tentative D call: TRBD2 (6 bases). Trimming took off 6 bases at V and 0 bases at J, with 13 bases between the two ends. The CDR3 is 15 residues long.

The genes are TRBV12-3 or TRBV12-4 and TRBJ1-1; D not certain. The CDR3 has 13 amino acids. V was pared by 6 bases and J by 0 bases, with 8 bases between. CDR3 protein: CASRHGMNTEAFF. The CDR3 region has the DNA TGTGCCAGCAGACACGGAATGAACACTGAAGCTTTCTTT.

With regard to this clonotype: A junction end diverges from the germline sequence, so it may reflect a read error. The chain combines TRBV7-7 with TRBJ2-7; D unclear. The assigned J gene may be wrong: the sequence end matches TRBJ2-5 better. The CDR3 covers 13 residues. Germline lookup yields CDR1 SSHAT and CDR2 FNYEAQ (reference sequence). The CDR3 DNA is TGTGCTAGCAGTCCCGGTTACGGAGAGACCCAGTACTTC. Its protein is CASSPGYGETQYF.

This clonotype has more than one count but fewer than ten. J is TRBJ2-7 and V is TRBV7-2, with a weak D call TRBD1 (5 bases). CDR1 is SGHTA and CDR2 is FQGNSA in the germline V gene. The CDR3 has 14 residues. Trimming took 4 bases from V and 3 from J, leaving 13 bases between them. The CDR3 protein is CASSSDKGIYEQYF. The CDR3 DNA is TGTGCCAGCAGCTCCGACAAGGGGATCTACGAGCAGTACTTC.

The table lists this clonotype with a few counts. The V and J genes are TRBV2 and TRBJ1-2; TRBD1 agrees at 9 bases. The germline V gene has CDR1 SNHLY and CDR2 FYNNEI. V trimming: 4 bases; J trimming: 3 bases; junction bases outside the gene matches: 3. This CDR3 spans 14 amino acids. Written as DNA, the CDR3 is TGTGCCAGCAGTGGGACAGGGGATTACTATGGCTACACCTTC. It translates to CASSGTGDYYGYTF.

This chain connects TRBV14 to TRBJ1-2, with D maybe TRBD1 (5 bases). The CDR3 is 14 amino acids. V gave up 1 base and J gave up 14 bases, with 20 bases separating them. Looked up from germline, CDR1 is SGHDN and CDR2 is FVKESK. For the CDR3, the DNA is TGTGCCAGCAGCCAAGGCAACAAGTTCCTCGGGGGAACCTTC. Encoded protein: CASSQGNKFLGGTF.

This clonotype has more than one count but fewer than ten. V gene TRBV9 combines with J gene TRBJ1-1, with D tentatively TRBD1 (6 bases). This CDR3 is 17 amino acids long. V shed 4 bases and J shed 2 bases, with 21 bases lying between them. Germline-derived CDR1 and CDR2 are SGDLS and YYNGEE. The CDR3 DNA sequence: TGTGCCAGCAGCAAAGGACAGCGTGGGGGTCAAAACACTGAAGCTTTCTTT. As protein: CASSKGQRGGQNTEAFF.

The chain has TRBV11-2 and TRBJ2-7; D is perhaps TRBD1 or TRBD2 (5 bases each). Trimming took off 3 bases at V and 5 bases at J, with 14 bases between the two ends. Germline V gene data show CDR1 as SGHAT and CDR2 as FQNNGV. The CDR3 covers 14 residues. CDR3 in DNA: TGTGCCAGCAGCTTCCGGGACGGGATACACGAGCAGTACTTC. Amino acids: CASSFRDGIHEQYF.

The rearrangement joins TRBV20-1 to TRBJ2-7; 7 bases match TRBD1. Germline-derived CDR1 and CDR2 are DFQATT and SNEGSKA (reference sequence). This CDR3 contains 12 residues. V shed 5 bases and J 2 bases; nucleotides not matched to a gene: 3. CDR3: CSAHDRAYEQYF. As DNA, the CDR3 is TGCAGTGCTCATGACAGGGCCTACGAGCAGTACTTC.

The rearrangement uses TRBV7-2 and TRBJ2-5, with TRBD1 as a possible D gene (5 bases). The CDR3 length is 15 residues. In germline, CDR1 is SGHTA, CDR2 FQGNSA. V lost 0 bases and J 5 bases, leaving 13 bases between the germline ends. CDR3 in DNA: TGTGCCAGCAGCTTAGCAAGGGGTCAAGGGGAGACCCAGTACTTC. This codes for CASSLARGQGETQYF.

There are a few counts of this clonotype. The chain recombines TRBV20-1 with TRBJ1-1, with D perhaps matching TRBD1 (6 bases). The CDR3 contains 14 residues. CDR1 and CDR2 from the germline V gene are DFQATT and SNEGSKA (reference sequence). V was cut by 6 bases and J by 5 bases, with 19 bases left in between. As DNA, the CDR3 is TGCAGTGCCCAGGCGGCAGGGGCAAGTACTGAAGCTTTCTTT. Amino acid sequence: CSAQAAGASTEAFF.